This is a list of T cell receptor beta chains from one sample in a study of T cell repertoires in cytomegalovirus infection. One entry per CDR3 protein, called by TCRdb with MiXCR from the reads. This sample has 450,000 to 650,000 distinct CDR3 sequences, with about 26% found just once. Sequenced: PBMCs. Every receptor here comes from a human donor in good health (CMV status not recorded). Some clones in this sample may be carry-over from other donors' samples. Each CDR3 is given with its conserved first and last residue. Fields, in order: CDR3 protein, CDR3 DNA, J gene, V gene, clone size, D gene. D genes are given only for firm matches. Clone size is shown for a subset of rows, as once, few, many or a class of expanded clone.

CDR3aa: CASSLADTIVAGVGRQETQYF; CDR3nt: TGTGCCAGCAGCTTGGCAGACACCATTGTAGCGGGAGTGGGCCGTCAAGAGACCCAGTACTTC; j_gene: TRBJ2-5; v_gene: TRBV7-6; abundance: many; d_gene: TRBD2
CDR3aa: CASSHQQGIQPQHF; CDR3nt: TGTGCCAGCAGTCATCAACAGGGTATTCAGCCCCAGCATTTT; j_gene: TRBJ1-5; v_gene: TRBV6-2/TRBV6-3; abundance: many; d_gene: .
CDR3aa: CASSGLWGTTAEAFF; CDR3nt: TGCGCCAGCAGTGGGCTGTGGGGGACAACGGCTGAAGCTTTCTTT; j_gene: TRBJ1-1; v_gene: TRBV10-2; abundance: .; d_gene: .
CDR3aa: CATLAGDASTDTQYF; CDR3nt: TGTGCCACCTTAGCGGGGGATGCTAGCACAGATACGCAGTATTTT; j_gene: TRBJ2-3; v_gene: TRBV6-2/TRBV6-3; abundance: .; d_gene: TRBD2
CDR3aa: CASSQDFDKWETQYF; CDR3nt: TGCGCCAGCAGCCAAGATTTCGACAAGTGGGAGACCCAGTACTTC; j_gene: TRBJ2-5; v_gene: TRBV4-3; abundance: .; d_gene: .
CDR3aa: CASSTLGGSYNEQFF; CDR3nt: TGTGCCAGTAGTACCCTTGGCGGCTCCTACAATGAGCAGTTCTTC; j_gene: TRBJ2-1; v_gene: TRBV19; abundance: .; d_gene: .
CDR3aa: CASSDGTDSQETQYF; CDR3nt: TGTGCCAGTAGTGACGGGACAGACTCGCAAGAGACCCAGTACTTC; j_gene: TRBJ2-5; v_gene: TRBV19; abundance: few; d_gene: TRBD1
CDR3aa: CASSERLAAYYNEQFF; CDR3nt: TGTGCCAGCAGTGAACGACTAGCGGCTTACTACAATGAGCAGTTCTTC; j_gene: TRBJ2-1; v_gene: TRBV6-1; abundance: .; d_gene: TRBD2
CDR3aa: CASSVDGGGGREQYF; CDR3nt: TGTGCCAGCAGCGTAGATGGGGGGGGGGGGCGCGAGCAGTACTTC; j_gene: TRBJ2-7; v_gene: TRBV9; abundance: .; d_gene: .
CDR3aa: CASKRQASGNTIYF; CDR3nt: TGTGCCAGCAAGCGACAGGCCTCTGGAAACACCATATATTTT; j_gene: TRBJ1-3; v_gene: TRBV12-3/TRBV12-4; abundance: .; d_gene: .